This T cell receptor beta chain was recovered during a study of T cells in Graves' hyperthyroidism and ophthalmopathy. Overall study: The authors collected peripheral blood at initial diagnosis, before any treatment.

Template material for amplifying TCR beta CDR3 regions consisted of RNA transcripts. The study used the HTBI primer set for a first-round RT-PCR of the TCR CDR3. Each CDR3 protein is one row after TCRdb ran MiXCR on the multiplex PCR reads. The table includes hundreds of thousands of distinct CDR3 sequences, under 20% detected once. The CDR3 is 14 amino acids. CDR1 and CDR2 from the germline V gene are SQVTM and ANQGSEA. V lost 5 bases to trimming and J lost 4 bases, with 15 bases between them. The gene calls are TRBV29-1 and TRBJ1-5; TRBD1 might be the D (6 bases). This sequence originates from a woman between 50 and 59 years old with Graves' hyperthyroidism that later progressed to Graves' ophthalmopathy. The sequenced material came from blood. This CDR3 reads CSVLDSQVNQPQHF. DNA for the CDR3: TGCAGCGTTTTGGACAGCCAGGTTAATCAGCCCCAGCATTTT.